These 21 T cell receptor beta chains came from one sample sequenced in a study of blood T cell repertoires in COVID-19. Profiling relied on immunoSEQ multiplex PCR, and the TCRdb table lists in-frame clones only, not all of them. The sample lists just over 150,000 clones; about 80% were seen once. Sequenced input: peripheral blood. The receptors here all came from a man aged 55 to 70 with acute or convalescent COVID-19.

The V and J genes are TRBV4-2 and TRBJ1-1, with 8 bases lining up with TRBD1. Germline loops: CDR1 LGHNA, CDR2 YNFKEQ. CDR3 length equals 15 residues. Losses at the gene ends were 3 bases for V and 5 bases for J; bases not matched to a gene: 8. In nucleotides, the CDR3 is TGTGCCAGCAGCCACGACAGGGGTTGGTGGACTGAAGCTTTCTTT. Its translation: CASSHDRGWWTEAFF.

V gene TRBV6-5 combines with J gene TRBJ1-4; TRBD1 matches at 8 bases. Germline CDR1 reads MNHEY; CDR2 reads SVGAGI. The CDR3 sequence is 14 residues long. V lost 1 base to trimming and J lost 8 bases; unmatched junction nucleotides: 3. CDR3 sequence (DNA): TGTGCCAGCAGTTACTACACAGGGGGGGAAAAACTGTTTTTT. Translation gives CASSYYTGGEKLFF.

The chain has TRBV6-2 or TRBV6-3 and TRBJ2-5; 7 bases agree with TRBD1. V was clipped by 2 bases and J by 2 bases; unmatched bases: 8. The CDR3 is 16 amino acids. Germline V lookup: CDR1 MNHEY, CDR2 SVGEGT. The CDR3 DNA follows: TGTGCCAGCAGTTACCCCAGGGACAGCCCGCAAGAGACCCAGTACTTC. Encoded protein: CASSYPRDSPQETQYF.

In DNA, the CDR3 is TGTGCCAGCAGCTTAGACTCCAGGGGCTATGGCTACACCTTC. Translating it yields CASSLDSRGYGYTF. The rearrangement uses TRBV7-2 and TRBJ1-2, with a weak D call TRBD1 (6 bases). The V end lost 1 base, the J end lost 4 bases, and 10 bases lay between the germline ends. Per the germline V gene, CDR1 is SGHTA and CDR2 is FQGNSA. CDR3 length: 14 residues.

V and J are TRBV4-1 and TRBJ1-5, with D uncertain. The germline CDR1 and CDR2 sequences are MGHRA and YSYEKL. The CDR3 spans 14 residues. Trimming pared 0 bases from V and 7 bases from J, leaving 10 bases between. CDR3 sequence: CASSQDGSYQPQHF. As DNA, the CDR3 is TGCGCCAGCAGCCAAGACGGGTCGTACCAGCCCCAGCATTTT.

J is TRBJ1-3 and V is TRBV21-1; TRBD1 is the table's D call, not checked against the DNA. TRBV21-1 is described as a pseudogene. The CDR3 runs 16 residues. The CDR3 nucleotides are TGTGCCAGCAGCTGGTGCCGGGACACCTCTGGAAACACCATATATTTT. Its protein is CASSWCRDTSGNTIYF.

This clone is a singleton in its sample. This chain uses TRBV28 with TRBJ2-1; maybe TRBD2 (5 bases). Germline V lookup: CDR1 MDHEN, CDR2 SYDVKM. Between the trimmed V and J ends, which lost 2 bases and 7 bases, there was a span of 6 bases. The CDR3 covers 12 residues. The CDR3 loop is CASSLTGNEQFF. The CDR3 bases are TGTGCCAGCAGTTTAACGGGGAATGAGCAGTTCTTC.

This chain links TRBV3-1 (or the pseudogene TRBV3-2) with TRBJ1-1; the match to TRBD1 covers 9 bases. Germline CDR1 LGHDT, CDR2 YNNKEL (reference sequence). The V and J ends lost 4 bases and 1 base, in that order; junction bases with no gene match: 1. This CDR3 is 14 amino acids long. The CDR3 bases are TGTGCCAGCAGCCCGACAGGGGGGAACACTGAAGCTTTCTTT. Protein sequence: CASSPTGGNTEAFF.

This chain links TRBV6-6 with TRBJ1-2; tentative D call: TRBD1 (6 bases). V lost 4 bases and J 7 bases, leaving 10 bases between the germline ends. Germline V gene sequence: CDR1 MNHNY, CDR2 SVGAGI (reference sequence). The CDR3 length is 12 residues. The CDR3 sequence: CASSWTEGGYTF. The DNA of the CDR3 is TGTGCCAGCAGTTGGACAGAAGGTGGCTACACCTTC.

V gene TRBV7-3 combines with J gene TRBJ2-7, with D unresolved. V lost 2 bases, J lost 1 base, and 12 bases lay in between. Germline loops: CDR1 SGHTA, CDR2 FQGTGA. This CDR3 region has 15 residues. CDR3 amino acids: CASSLFPGTSYEQYF. As DNA, the CDR3 is TGTGCCAGCAGCTTATTTCCAGGAACATCCTACGAGCAGTACTTC.

V and J are TRBV9 and TRBJ2-3; D might be TRBD1 (6 bases). V lost 2 bases to trimming and J lost 2 bases, with 15 bases between them. The CDR3 runs to 16 residues. In germline, CDR1 is SGDLS, CDR2 YYNGEE. CDR3: CASSVGAVLTTDTQYF. Written as DNA, the CDR3 is TGTGCCAGCAGCGTGGGGGCAGTCCTCACCACAGATACGCAGTATTTT.

Concerning this clone: One end of the junction varies from germline; a read error may be responsible. The gene calls are TRBV7-3 and TRBJ2-1, with TRBD1 matching 8 bases. This CDR3 spans 15 amino acids. CDR1 and CDR2 (germline): SGHTA, FQGTGA. The CDR3 nucleotides read TGTGCCAGCAGCCTAACAGGGGGTTCCTACAATGAGCAGTTCTTC. It yields the protein CASSLTGGSYNEQFF.

This sequence joins TRBV5-8 and TRBJ2-3, with TRBD2 identical over 10 bases. There are 15 residues in the CDR3. V shed 3 bases, J shed 4 bases, and the junction held 5 bases outside the gene matches. Germline CDR1 reads SGHTS; CDR2 reads YDEGEE. The CDR3 sequence: CASSSGTSEADTQYF. The CDR3 DNA reads as TGTGCCAGCAGCTCCGGGACTAGCGAGGCAGATACGCAGTATTTT.

This sequence joins TRBV18 and TRBJ1-6; D may be TRBD1 (6 bases). Germline loops: CDR1 KGHSH, CDR2 LQKENI. The length of the CDR3 is 16 residues. The ends were cut back, 1 base at V and 5 bases at J, with 12 bases in the middle. CDR3 protein: CASSPQGGIDNSPLHF. DNA for the CDR3: TGTGCCAGCTCACCACAAGGGGGAATTGATAATTCACCCCTCCACTTT.

J is TRBJ2-7 and V is TRBV5-1; possibly TRBD2 for D (7 bases). V shed 0 bases and J shed 7 bases, with 14 bases lying between them. This CDR3 contains 14 residues. Germline V gives CDR1 SGHRS, CDR2 YFSETQ. The CDR3 sequence is CASSLGAGAKEQYF. The CDR3 DNA reads TGCGCCAGCAGCTTGGGGGCGGGGGCCAAAGAGCAGTACTTC.

The chain uses TRBV4-1 and TRBJ2-3, with D uncertain. The V end lost 2 bases, the J end lost 6 bases, and 12 bases lay between the germline ends. The CDR3 has 14 residues. Per the germline V gene, CDR1 is MGHRA and CDR2 is YSYEKL. DNA for the CDR3: TGCGCCAGCAGCCAATCCCCCCGCGAGGATACGCAGTATTTT. This sequence encodes CASSQSPREDTQYF.

The chain has TRBV7-2 and TRBJ2-7, with 10 bases lining up with TRBD2. This CDR3 is 16 amino acids long. Germline CDR1 reads SGHTA; CDR2 reads FQGNSA. With V trimmed by 2 bases and J by 6 bases, 10 bases remained unmatched. CDR3 protein: CASSLHSSGSGLEQYF. CDR3 DNA: TGTGCCAGCAGCTTACATTCTAGCGGGAGTGGCCTCGAGCAGTACTTC.

The chain combines TRBV6-4 with TRBJ2-2, with a tentative D call TRBD2 (6 bases). Trimming pared 2 bases from V and 3 bases from J, leaving 7 bases between. Germline lookup yields CDR1 MRHNA and CDR2 SNTAGT. CDR3 length: 14 amino acids. CDR3: CASSDGGDTGELFF. The CDR3 DNA is TGTGCCAGCAGTGACGGCGGGGACACCGGGGAGCTGTTTTTT.

The chain has TRBV6-5 and TRBJ2-3; 7 bases map to TRBD1. The CDR3 sequence is 15 residues long. Germline assignment: CDR1 MNHEY and CDR2 SVGAGI. The junction had 3 bases not matched to a gene; V was cut back by 2 bases and J by 1 base. This CDR3 is CASSYGTAGTDTQYF. The CDR3 DNA follows: TGTGCCAGCAGTTACGGGACAGCCGGCACAGATACGCAGTATTTT.

V usage is TRBV5-1 and J usage is TRBJ1-1; TRBD1 agrees at 7 bases. The V and J ends lost 0 bases and 5 bases, in that order; junction bases with no gene match: 10. The CDR3 sequence is 16 residues long. From germline, CDR1 is SGHRS and CDR2 YFSETQ. CDR3 residues: CASSLGQGSLRTEAFF. For the CDR3, the DNA is TGCGCCAGCAGCTTGGGACAGGGAAGTTTGAGGACTGAAGCTTTCTTT.

V gene TRBV10-3 combines with J gene TRBJ2-5, with D unclear. The CDR3 loop spans 11 amino acids. The germline CDR1 and CDR2 sequences are ENHRY and SYGVKD. V was trimmed by 3 bases and J by 5 bases, leaving 4 bases between them. Here the CDR3 DNA reads TGTGCCATCAGTGACTCGGAGACCCAGTACTTC. This sequence encodes CAISDSETQYF.